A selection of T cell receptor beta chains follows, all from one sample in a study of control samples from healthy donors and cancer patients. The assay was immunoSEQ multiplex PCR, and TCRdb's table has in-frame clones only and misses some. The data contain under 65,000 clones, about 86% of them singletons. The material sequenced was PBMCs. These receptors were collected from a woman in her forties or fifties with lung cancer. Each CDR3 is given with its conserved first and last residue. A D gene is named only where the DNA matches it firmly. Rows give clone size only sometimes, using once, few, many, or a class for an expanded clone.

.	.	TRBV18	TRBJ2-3	TGTGCCAGCTCGATGGATGGGGGCAGGTATTTT	CASSMDGGRYF
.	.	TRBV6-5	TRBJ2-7	TGTGCCAGCAGTTACGATAATGTAGTGGGGGGCGGCGAGCAGTACTTC	CASSYDNVVGGGEQYF
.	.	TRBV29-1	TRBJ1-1	TGCAGCGTTGAAGTCGACAGGTTCATGAACACTGAAGCTTTCTTT	CSVEVDRFMNTEAFF
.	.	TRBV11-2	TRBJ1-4	TGTGCCAGCAGCTTAATTCTGGGGGTCGCCCGAGAAAAACTGTTTTTT	CASSLILGVAREKLFF
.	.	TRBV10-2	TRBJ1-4	TGCGCCAGCACAGGACACCTTAATGAAAAACTGTTTTTT	CASTGHLNEKLFF
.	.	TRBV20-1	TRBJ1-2	TGCAGTGCTAGAGTAACAGGTGGCTACACCTTC	CSARVTGGYTF
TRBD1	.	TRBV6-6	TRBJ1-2	TGTGCCAGCAGTCCCAGGGACAGGGCCAACTATGGCTACACCTTC	CASSPRDRANYGYTF
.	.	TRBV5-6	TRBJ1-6	TGTGCCAGCAGTACCTCGGACAGAGCGAATTCACCCCTCCACTTT	CASSTSDRANSPLHF
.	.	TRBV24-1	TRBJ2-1	TGTGCCACCAACAAGTACGGGGACAATGAGCAGTTCTTC	CATNKYGDNEQFF
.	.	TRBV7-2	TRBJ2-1	TGTGCCAGCAGCTTAGGGGGGTATGAGCAGTTCTTC	CASSLGGYEQFF
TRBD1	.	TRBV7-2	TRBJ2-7	TGTGCCAGCAGCTTAACAGGGGGCGCTGGAGAGCAGTACTTC	CASSLTGGAGEQYF
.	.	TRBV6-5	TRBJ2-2	TGTGCCAGCAGGCGACAGGGAGGGACCGGGGAGCTGTTTTTT	CASRRQGGTGELFF
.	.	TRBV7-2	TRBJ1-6	TGTGCCAGCAGCCCCTTTATTGTGGCCGATAATTCACCCCTCCACTTT	CASSPFIVADNSPLHF
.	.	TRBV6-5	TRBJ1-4	TGTGCCAGCAGCGGCAGTCCCGATAAGAGTGAAAAACTGTTTTTT	CASSGSPDKSEKLFF
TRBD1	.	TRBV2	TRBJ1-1	TGTGCCAGCAGAGATGACAGGGTTGAAGCTTTCTTT	CASRDDRVEAFF
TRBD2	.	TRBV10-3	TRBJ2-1	TGTGCCATCAGAGGTAGCGGGGGGTCAATCTCCTACAATGAGCAGTTCTTC	CAIRGSGGSISYNEQFF
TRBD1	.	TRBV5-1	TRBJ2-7	TGCGCCAGCAGCTCGACAGGGCCGATCTACGAGCAGTACTTC	CASSSTGPIYEQYF
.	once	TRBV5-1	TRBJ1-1	TGCGCCAGCAGCTTGGAGGGCCATGCCACTGAAGCTTTCTTT	CASSLEGHATEAFF
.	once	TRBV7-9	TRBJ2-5	TGTGCCAGCAGCTTAGTGGGGGCGCAAGAGACCCAGTACTTC	CASSLVGAQETQYF
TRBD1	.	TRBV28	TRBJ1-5	TGTGCCAGCAGTTCCGGACAGGGATCACTTAATCAGCCCCAGCATTTT	CASSSGQGSLNQPQHF
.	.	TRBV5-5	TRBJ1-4	TGTGCCAGCAGCTTGGTTCCAGTGACTGAAAAACTGTTTTTT	CASSLVPVTEKLFF
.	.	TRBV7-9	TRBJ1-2	TGTGCCAGCAGCCCAATGGGGGCTGGGGGCTATGGCTACACCTTC	CASSPMGAGGYGYTF
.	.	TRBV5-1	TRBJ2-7	TGCGCCAGCAGCCCCCCCAGGGGCCTGGGGGAGCAGTACTTC	CASSPPRGLGEQYF
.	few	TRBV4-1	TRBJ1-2	TGCGCCAGCAGCCCTTTAGGGACGGACTATGGCTACACCTTC	CASSPLGTDYGYTF
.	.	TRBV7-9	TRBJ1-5	TGTGCCAGCAGCTTAGAGGGGAGGGGAAATCAGCCCCAGCATTTT	CASSLEGRGNQPQHF
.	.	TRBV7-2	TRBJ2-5	TGTGCCAGCAGCCAATACCAAGAGACCCAGTACTTC	CASSQYQETQYF
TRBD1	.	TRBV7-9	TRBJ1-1	TGTGCCAGCAGCTTAAGGGCAGGGGGGAACACTGAAGCTTTCTTT	CASSLRAGGNTEAFF
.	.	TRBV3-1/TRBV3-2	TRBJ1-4	TGTGCCAGCAGCCAAGAAAGTTTCGAAAAACTGTTTTTT	CASSQESFEKLFF
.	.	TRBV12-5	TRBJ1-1	TGTGCTAGTGGTTTTATCCTTAATCAGGGGAGTGTCACTGAAGCTTTCTTT	CASGFILNQGSVTEAFF
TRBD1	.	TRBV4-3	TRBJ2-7	TGCGCCAGCAGCCAAGATAGCCGGAAGGGACAGGGGGCAGGAGAGCAGTACTTC	CASSQDSRKGQGAGEQYF
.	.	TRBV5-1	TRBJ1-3	TGCGCCAGCAAACTGGATGTCTCTGGAAACACCATATATTTT	CASKLDVSGNTIYF
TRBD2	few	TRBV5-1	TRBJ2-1	TGCGCCAGCAGCTTGGGGCGGACTAGCGGGGGGACTTCCTACAATGAGCAGTTCTTC	CASSLGRTSGGTSYNEQFF
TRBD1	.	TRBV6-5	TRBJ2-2	TGTGCCAGCAGTTGGACAGGGGGGAACACCGGGGAGCTGTTTTTT	CASSWTGGNTGELFF
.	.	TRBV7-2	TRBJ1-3	TGTGCCAGCAGCTTATCATCGGGTAGGGGAAACACCATATATTTT	CASSLSSGRGNTIYF
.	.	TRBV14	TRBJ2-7	TGTGCCAGCAGCCAAGGCGAGACACCCTACGAGCAGTACTTC	CASSQGETPYEQYF
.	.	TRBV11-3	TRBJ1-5	TGTGCCAGCAGCTTAAAAGATCAGCCCCAGCATTTT	CASSLKDQPQHF
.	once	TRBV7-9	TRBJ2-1	TGTGCCAGCAGCTCGGGGTTGGGCGGGAATGAGCAGTTCTTC	CASSSGLGGNEQFF
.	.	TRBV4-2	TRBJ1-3	TGTGCCAGCAGCCAAGAACCGGGGGCGGGGGGTGGAAACACCATATATTTT	CASSQEPGAGGGNTIYF
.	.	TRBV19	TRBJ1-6	TGTGCCAGTAGGGATGGGACGGTTGATAATTCACCCCTCCACTTT	CASRDGTVDNSPLHF
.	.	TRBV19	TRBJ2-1	TGTGCCAGTAGTATAGCTAGCGCCAGCTCCTACAATGAGCAGTTCTTC	CASSIASASSYNEQFF
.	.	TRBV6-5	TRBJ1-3	TGTGCCAGCAGGTTTACGGCCGGAAACACCATATATTTT	CASRFTAGNTIYF
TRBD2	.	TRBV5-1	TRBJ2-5	TGCGCCAGCAGCTCTCTTAGCGGGGGGCTAGAGACCCAGTACTTC	CASSSLSGGLETQYF
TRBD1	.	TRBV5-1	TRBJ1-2	TGCGCCAGTCGTCCGACAGGGGGGGACTATGGCTACACCTTC	CASRPTGGDYGYTF
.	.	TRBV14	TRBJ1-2	TGTGCCAGCAGCCCGTCTCTTGGTACCGGTTACACCTTC	CASSPSLGTGYTF
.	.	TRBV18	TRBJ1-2	TGTGCCAGCTCACCACCTATGAGAGGGGAACCGACTGGCTACACCTTC	CASSPPMRGEPTGYTF
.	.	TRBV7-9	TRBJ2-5	TGTGCCAGCAGCTTAGCGTGGGGGGGCGATCGAGAGACCCAGTACTTC	CASSLAWGGDRETQYF
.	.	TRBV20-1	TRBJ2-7	TGCAGTGCTAGTCCCGGACAGTCTTTCTCCTACGAGCAGTACTTC	CSASPGQSFSYEQYF
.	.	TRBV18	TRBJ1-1	TGTGCCAGCTCACCACGGGTGGGGGACAACACTGAAGCTTTCTTT	CASSPRVGDNTEAFF
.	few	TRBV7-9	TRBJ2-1	TGTGCCAGCAGGTCGGACTGGAATGAGCAGTTCTTC	CASRSDWNEQFF
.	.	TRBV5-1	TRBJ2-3	TGCGCCAGCAGCTTGGAGGCTAAACCCTCGAGTACGCAGTATTTT	CASSLEAKPSSTQYF